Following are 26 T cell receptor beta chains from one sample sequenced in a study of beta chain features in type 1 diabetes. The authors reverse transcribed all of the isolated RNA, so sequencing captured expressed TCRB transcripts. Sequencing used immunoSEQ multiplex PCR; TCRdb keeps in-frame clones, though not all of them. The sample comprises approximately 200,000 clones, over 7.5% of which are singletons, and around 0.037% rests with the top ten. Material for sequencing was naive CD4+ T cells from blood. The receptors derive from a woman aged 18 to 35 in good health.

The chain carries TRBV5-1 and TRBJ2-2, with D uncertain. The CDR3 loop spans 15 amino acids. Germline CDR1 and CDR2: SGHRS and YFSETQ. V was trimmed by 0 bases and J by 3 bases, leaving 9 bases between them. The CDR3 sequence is CASSLAGPYTGELFF. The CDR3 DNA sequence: TGCGCCAGCAGCTTGGCTGGGCCATACACCGGGGAGCTGTTTTTT.

CDR3 region: CAWILAGGNEQFF. CDR3 DNA sequence: TGTGCCTGGATTCTAGCGGGGGGGAATGAGCAGTTCTTC. The chain recombines TRBV30 with TRBJ2-1, with 12 bases lining up with TRBD2. V lost 4 bases and J lost 7; bases outside the gene matches: 2. The CDR3 contains 13 residues. Germline CDR1 GTSNPN, CDR2 SVGIG (reference sequence).

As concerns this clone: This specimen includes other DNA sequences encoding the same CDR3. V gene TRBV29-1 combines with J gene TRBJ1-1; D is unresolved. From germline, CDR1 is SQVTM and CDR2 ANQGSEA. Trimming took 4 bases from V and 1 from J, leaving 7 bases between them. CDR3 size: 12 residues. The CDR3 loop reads CSVVPGNTEAFF. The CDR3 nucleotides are TGCAGCGTTGTTCCAGGGAACACTGAAGCTTTCTTT.

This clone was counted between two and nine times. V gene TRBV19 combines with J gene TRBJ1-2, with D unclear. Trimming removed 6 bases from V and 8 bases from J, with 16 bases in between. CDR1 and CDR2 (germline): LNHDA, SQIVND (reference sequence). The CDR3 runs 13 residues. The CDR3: CASRVVQTIGYTF. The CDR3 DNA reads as TGTGCCAGTAGGGTAGTACAGACGATCGGCTACACCTTC.

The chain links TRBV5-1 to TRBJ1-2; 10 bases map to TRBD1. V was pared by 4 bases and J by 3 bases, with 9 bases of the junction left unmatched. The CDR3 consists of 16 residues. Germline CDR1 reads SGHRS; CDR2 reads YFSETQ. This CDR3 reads CASSPSRGTGDYGYTF. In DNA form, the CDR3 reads TGCGCCAGCAGCCCCTCCCGGGGGACAGGGGACTATGGCTACACCTTC.

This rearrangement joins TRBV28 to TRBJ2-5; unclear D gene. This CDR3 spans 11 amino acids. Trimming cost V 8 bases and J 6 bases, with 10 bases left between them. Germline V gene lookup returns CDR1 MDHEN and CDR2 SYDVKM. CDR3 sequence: CASATLKTQYF. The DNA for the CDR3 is TGTGCCAGCGCGACACTGAAGACCCAGTACTTC.

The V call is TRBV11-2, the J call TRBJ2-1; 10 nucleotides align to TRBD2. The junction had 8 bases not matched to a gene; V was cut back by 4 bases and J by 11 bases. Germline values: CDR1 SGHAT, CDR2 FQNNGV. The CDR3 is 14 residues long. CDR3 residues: CASSYQTSGLKQFF. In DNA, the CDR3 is TGTGCCAGCAGCTACCAGACTAGCGGGTTAAAGCAGTTCTTC. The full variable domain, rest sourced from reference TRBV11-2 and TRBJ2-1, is EAGVAQSPRYKIIEKRQSVAFWCNPISGHATLYWYQQILGQGPKLLIQFQNNGVVDDSQLPKDRFSAERLKGVDSTLKIQPAKLEDSAVYLCASSYQTSGLKQFFGPGTRLTVL.

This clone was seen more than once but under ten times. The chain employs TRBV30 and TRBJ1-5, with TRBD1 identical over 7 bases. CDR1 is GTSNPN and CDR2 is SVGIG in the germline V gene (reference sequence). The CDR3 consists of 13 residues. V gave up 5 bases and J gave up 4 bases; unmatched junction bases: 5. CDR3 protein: CAWSTGVNQPQHF. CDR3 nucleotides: TGTGCCTGGTCAACAGGGGTGAATCAGCCCCAGCATTTT.

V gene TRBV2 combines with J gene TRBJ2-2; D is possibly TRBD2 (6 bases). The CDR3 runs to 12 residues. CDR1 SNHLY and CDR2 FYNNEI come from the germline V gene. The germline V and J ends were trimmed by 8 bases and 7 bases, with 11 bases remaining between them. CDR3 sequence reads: CASGGLHGELFF. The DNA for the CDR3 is TGTGCCAGCGGGGGGTTGCACGGGGAGCTGTTTTTT.

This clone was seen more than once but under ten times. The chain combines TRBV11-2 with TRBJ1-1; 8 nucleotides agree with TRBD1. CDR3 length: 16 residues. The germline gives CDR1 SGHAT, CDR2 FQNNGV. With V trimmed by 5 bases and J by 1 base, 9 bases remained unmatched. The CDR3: CASSRNQGARNTEAFF. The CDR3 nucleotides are TGTGCCAGCAGCCGAAACCAGGGGGCGCGGAACACTGAAGCTTTCTTT.

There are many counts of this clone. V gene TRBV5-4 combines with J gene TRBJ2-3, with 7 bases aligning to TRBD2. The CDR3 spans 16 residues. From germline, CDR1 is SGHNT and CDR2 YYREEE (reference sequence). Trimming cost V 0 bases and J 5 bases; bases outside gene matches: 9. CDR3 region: CASSLVPAGPGDTQYF. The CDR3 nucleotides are TGTGCCAGCAGCTTGGTCCCAGCGGGGCCCGGAGATACGCAGTATTTT.

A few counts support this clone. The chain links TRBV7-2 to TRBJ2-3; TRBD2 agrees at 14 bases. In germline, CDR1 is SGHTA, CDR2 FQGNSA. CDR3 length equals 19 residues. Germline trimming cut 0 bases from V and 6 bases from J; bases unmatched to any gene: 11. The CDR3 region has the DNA TGTGCCAGCAGCTTAGCGCGGCGACTAGCGGGGGGGGTCGGGGATACGCAGTATTTT. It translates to CASSLARRLAGGVGDTQYF.

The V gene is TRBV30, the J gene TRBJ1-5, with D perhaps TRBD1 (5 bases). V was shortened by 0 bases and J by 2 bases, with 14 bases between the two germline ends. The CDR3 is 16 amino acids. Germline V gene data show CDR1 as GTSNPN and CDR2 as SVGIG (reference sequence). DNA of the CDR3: TGTGCCTGGAGTGTAGAAACAGGAAACGGCAATCAGCCCCAGCATTTT. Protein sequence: CAWSVETGNGNQPQHF.

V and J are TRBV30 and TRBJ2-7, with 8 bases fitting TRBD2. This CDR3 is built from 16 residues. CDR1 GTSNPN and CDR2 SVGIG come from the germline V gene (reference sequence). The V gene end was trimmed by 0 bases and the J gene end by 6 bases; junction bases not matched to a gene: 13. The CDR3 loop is CAWSVLKAGDFAEQYF. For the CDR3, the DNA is TGTGCCTGGAGTGTCCTAAAAGCGGGAGACTTCGCCGAGCAGTACTTC.

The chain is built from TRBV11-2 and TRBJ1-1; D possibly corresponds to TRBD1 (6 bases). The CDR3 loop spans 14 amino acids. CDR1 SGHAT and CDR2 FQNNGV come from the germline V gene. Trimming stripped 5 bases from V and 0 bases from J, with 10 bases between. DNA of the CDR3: TGTGCCAGCAGCCTCACAGGGATGAACACTGAAGCTTTCTTT. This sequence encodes CASSLTGMNTEAFF.

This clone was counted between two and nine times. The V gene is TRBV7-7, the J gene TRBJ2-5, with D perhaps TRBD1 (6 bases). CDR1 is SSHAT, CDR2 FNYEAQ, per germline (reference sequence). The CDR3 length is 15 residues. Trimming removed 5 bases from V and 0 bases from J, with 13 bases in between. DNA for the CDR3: TGTGCCAGCAGCGCGATTTGGGACAACCAAGAGACCCAGTACTTC. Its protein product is CASSAIWDNQETQYF.

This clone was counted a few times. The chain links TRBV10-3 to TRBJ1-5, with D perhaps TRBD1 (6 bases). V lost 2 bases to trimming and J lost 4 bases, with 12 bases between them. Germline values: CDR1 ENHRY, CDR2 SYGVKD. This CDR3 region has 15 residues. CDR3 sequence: CAISERGTENQPQHF. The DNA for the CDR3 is TGTGCCATCAGTGAGAGGGGGACCGAGAATCAGCCCCAGCATTTT.

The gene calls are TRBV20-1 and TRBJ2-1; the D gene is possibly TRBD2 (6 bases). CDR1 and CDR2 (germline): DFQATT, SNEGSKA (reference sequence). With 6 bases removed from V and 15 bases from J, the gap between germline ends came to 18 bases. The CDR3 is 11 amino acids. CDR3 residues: CSAPTPGTSFF. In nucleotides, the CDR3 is TGCAGTGCGCCGACTCCCGGGACTTCGTTCTTC.

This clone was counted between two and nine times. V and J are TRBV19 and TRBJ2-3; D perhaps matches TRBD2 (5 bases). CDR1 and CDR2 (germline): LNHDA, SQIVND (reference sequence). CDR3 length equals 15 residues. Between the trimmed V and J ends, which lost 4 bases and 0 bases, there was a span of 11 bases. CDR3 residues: CASSRGSASTDTQYF. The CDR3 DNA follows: TGTGCCAGTAGTAGGGGTAGCGCAAGCACAGATACGCAGTATTTT.

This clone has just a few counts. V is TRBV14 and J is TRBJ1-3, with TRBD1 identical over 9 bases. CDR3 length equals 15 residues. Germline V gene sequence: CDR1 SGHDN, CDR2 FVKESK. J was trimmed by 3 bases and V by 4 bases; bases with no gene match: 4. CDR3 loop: CASSRTGGGGNTIYF. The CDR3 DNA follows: TGTGCCAGCAGCCGAACAGGGGGCGGTGGAAACACCATATATTTT.

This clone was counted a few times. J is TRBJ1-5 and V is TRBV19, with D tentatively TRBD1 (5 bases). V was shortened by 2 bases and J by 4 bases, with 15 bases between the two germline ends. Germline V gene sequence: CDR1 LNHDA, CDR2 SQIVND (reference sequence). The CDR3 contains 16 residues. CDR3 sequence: CASSIRGSELNQPQHF. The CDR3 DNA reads TGTGCCAGTAGTATAAGGGGCAGCGAACTTAATCAGCCCCAGCATTTT.

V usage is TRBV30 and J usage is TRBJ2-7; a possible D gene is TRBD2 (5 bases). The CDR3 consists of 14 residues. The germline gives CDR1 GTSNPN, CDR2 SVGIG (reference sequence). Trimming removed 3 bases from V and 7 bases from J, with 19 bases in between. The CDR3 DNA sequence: TGTGCCTGGAGCCCGAGGGCGCGGGTTAGTGAGCAGTACTTC. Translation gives CAWSPRARVSEQYF.

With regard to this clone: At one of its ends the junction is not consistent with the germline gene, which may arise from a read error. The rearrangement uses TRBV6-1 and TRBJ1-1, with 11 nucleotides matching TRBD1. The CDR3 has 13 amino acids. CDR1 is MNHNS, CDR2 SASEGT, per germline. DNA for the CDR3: TGTGCCAGCAGTGAGGGACAGGGGGTAAGCGCCGACTTT. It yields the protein CASSEGQGVSADF.

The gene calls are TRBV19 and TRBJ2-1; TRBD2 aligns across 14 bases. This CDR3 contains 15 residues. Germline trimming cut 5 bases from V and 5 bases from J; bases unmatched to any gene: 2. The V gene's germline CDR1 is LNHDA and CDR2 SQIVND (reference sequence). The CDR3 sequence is CASSAGLAGDNEQFF. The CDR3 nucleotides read TGTGCCAGTAGTGCGGGACTAGCGGGGGACAATGAGCAGTTCTTC.

The CDR3 loop is CASIRPTGINSPLHF. CDR3 coding DNA: TGTGCCAGCATTCGTCCGACGGGAATTAATTCACCCCTCCACTTT. The gene calls are TRBV6-1 and TRBJ1-6; D remains ambiguous. V lost 7 bases and J lost 6, with 16 bases in between. The CDR3 is made up of 15 amino acids. Germline lookup yields CDR1 MNHNS and CDR2 SASEGT.

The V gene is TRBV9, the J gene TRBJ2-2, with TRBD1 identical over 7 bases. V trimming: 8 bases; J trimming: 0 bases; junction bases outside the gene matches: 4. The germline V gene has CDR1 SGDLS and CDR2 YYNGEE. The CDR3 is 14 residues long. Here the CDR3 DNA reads TGTGCCAGTCTTCAGGGGGCGAACACCGGGGAGCTGTTTTTT. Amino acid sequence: CASLQGANTGELFF.